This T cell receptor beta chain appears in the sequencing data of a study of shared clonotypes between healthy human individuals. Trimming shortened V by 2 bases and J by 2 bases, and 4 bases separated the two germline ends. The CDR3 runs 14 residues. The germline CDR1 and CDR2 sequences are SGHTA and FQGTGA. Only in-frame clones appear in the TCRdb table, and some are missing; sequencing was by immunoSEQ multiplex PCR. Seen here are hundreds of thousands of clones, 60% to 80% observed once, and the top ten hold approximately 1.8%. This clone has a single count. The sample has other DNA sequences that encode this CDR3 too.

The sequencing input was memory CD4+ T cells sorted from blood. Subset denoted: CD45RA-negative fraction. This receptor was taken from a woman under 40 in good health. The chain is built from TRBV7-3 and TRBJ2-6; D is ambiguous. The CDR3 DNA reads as TGTGCCAGCAGCTTAGGCACTGGGGCCAACGTCCTGACTTTC. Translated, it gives CASSLGTGANVLTF. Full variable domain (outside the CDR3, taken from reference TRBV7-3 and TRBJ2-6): GAGVSQTPSNKVTEKGKYVELRCDPISGHTALYWYRQSLGQGPEFLIYFQGTGAADDSGLPNDRFFAVRPEGSVSTLKIQRTERGDSAVYLCASSLGTGANVLTFGAGSRLTVL.